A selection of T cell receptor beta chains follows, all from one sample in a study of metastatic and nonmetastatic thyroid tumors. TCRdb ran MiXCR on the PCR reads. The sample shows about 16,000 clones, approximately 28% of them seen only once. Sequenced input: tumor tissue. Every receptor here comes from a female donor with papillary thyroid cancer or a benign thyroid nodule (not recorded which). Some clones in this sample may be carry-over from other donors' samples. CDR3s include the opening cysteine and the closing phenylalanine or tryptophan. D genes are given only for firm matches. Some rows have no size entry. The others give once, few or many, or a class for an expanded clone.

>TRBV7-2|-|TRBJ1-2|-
CASSLGHSNYGYTF
TGTGCCAGCAGCTTAGGACACTCTAACTATGGCTACACCTTC
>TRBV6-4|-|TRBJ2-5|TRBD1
CASSDGQGVRETQYF
TGTGCCAGCAGTGACGGACAGGGAGTCCGAGAGACCCAGTACTTC
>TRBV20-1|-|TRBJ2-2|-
CSARDPELPNTGELFF
TGCAGTGCTAGAGATCCTGAACTCCCGAACACCGGGGAGCTGTTTTTT
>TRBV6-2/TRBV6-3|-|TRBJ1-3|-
CASGWPVGGPELSSGNTIYF
TGTGCCAGCGGGTGGCCTGTAGGAGGCCCCGAGTTAAGCTCTGGAAACACCATATATTTT
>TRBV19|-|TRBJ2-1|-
CASSMGRHGEQFF
TGTGCCAGTAGTATGGGTCGACATGGAGAGCAGTTCTTC
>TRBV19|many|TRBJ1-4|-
CASRRDQRNEKLFF
TGTGCCAGTAGAAGGGATCAGCGGAATGAAAAACTGTTTTTT
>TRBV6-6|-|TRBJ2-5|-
CASSYSFGPSWTQYF
TGTGCCAGCAGTTACTCGTTCGGACCCTCGTGGACCCAGTACTTC
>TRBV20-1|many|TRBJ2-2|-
CSAREASGFRGELFF
TGCAGTGCTAGAGAGGCCAGCGGGTTTCGCGGGGAGCTGTTTTTT
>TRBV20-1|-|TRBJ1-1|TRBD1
CSRHRGIVSTEAFF
TGCAGCCGTCACAGGGGGATAGTCAGCACTGAAGCTTTCTTT
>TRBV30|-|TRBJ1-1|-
CALDLPFRLF
TGTGCCTTGGACCTACCCTTCAGGCTATTT
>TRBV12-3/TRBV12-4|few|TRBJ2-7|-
CASSEDLNEQYF
TGTGCCAGCAGTGAAGACCTAAACGAGCAGTACTTC
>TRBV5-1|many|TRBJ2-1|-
CASSLYQIQNEQFF
TGCGCCAGCAGCCTTTACCAGATTCAGAATGAGCAGTTCTTC
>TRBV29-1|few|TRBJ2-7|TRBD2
CSAERDYEQYF
TGCAGCGCCGAGCGGGATTACGAGCAGTACTTC
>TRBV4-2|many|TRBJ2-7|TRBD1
CASSHETGGEQYF
TGTGCCAGCAGCCACGAGACAGGGGGCGAGCAGTACTTC
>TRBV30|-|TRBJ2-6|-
CAWSSGAGANVLTF
TGTGCCTGGAGCTCAGGGGCCGGGGCCAACGTCCTGACTTTC
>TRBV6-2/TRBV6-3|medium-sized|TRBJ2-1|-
CASSYGSSYNEQFF
TGTGCCAGCAGTTACGGGAGCTCCTACAATGAGCAGTTCTTC
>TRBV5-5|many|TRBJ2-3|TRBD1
CASRQGATDTQYF
TGTGCCAGCAGACAGGGGGCAACAGATACGCAGTATTTT